This is a list of T cell receptor beta chains from one sample in a study of monozygotic twins with inflammatory bowel disease. Following a re-call of the 5' RACE reads, TCRdb has one entry per CDR3 protein and lacks DNA. In total, the table holds roughly 300,000 distinct CDR3 sequences. The sample consisted of blood. These receptors were obtained from a human donor with ulcerative colitis or Crohn's disease, or a healthy co-twin of an affected twin (not recorded which). The CDR3 runs from the conserved cysteine through the conserved F or W.

V	J	CDR3
TRBV7-2	TRBJ2-7	CASSSLNRQGPSYEQYF
TRBV11-1	TRBJ2-4	CASSLGDQPNLPLAKNIQYF
TRBV27	TRBJ2-1	CASSLLLGTSGGNEQFF
TRBV4-2	TRBJ1-5	CASSQEVSTFSNQPQHF
TRBV25-1	TRBJ1-4	CASSEGTGTYEKLFF
TRBV5-1	TRBJ2-2	CASWRGVNTGELFF
TRBV28	TRBJ2-6	CASIQEKPGANVLTF
TRBV9	TRBJ1-3	CASSVSGQTPGNTIYF
TRBV28	TRBJ2-5	CASVRSGRGETQYF
TRBV30	TRBJ2-7	CAWSVRPLGDEQYF
TRBV20-1	TRBJ1-1	CSADAPQGMNTEAFF
TRBV27	TRBJ1-5	CASSPDGINQPQHF
TRBV10-3	TRBJ2-7	CAISGQGPTSSYEQYF
TRBV5-5	TRBJ2-7	CASSGRDRGLYEQYF
TRBV7-2	TRBJ2-5	CASSATSGRAQETQYF
TRBV24-1	TRBJ2-1	CATSDYSRERYNEQFF
TRBV20-1	TRBJ2-1	CSASTGGGVSNEQFF
TRBV20-1	TRBJ2-4	CSAGRREHIVKNIQYF
TRBV11-2	TRBJ1-1	CASSLVLQREAFF
TRBV12-3/TRBV12-4	TRBJ2-7	CASSPGTSGVEQYF
TRBV7-2	TRBJ1-2	CASSPFGGGGYGYTF
TRBV30	TRBJ2-2	CAWSAPNTGELFF
TRBV20-1	TRBJ1-5	CSAREGQGGQPQHF
TRBV3-1	TRBJ2-7	CASSLLTAYEQYF
TRBV12-3/TRBV12-4	TRBJ2-7	CASSRKLVEQYF
TRBV20-1	TRBJ2-2	CSAGGTSRTGELFF
TRBV23-1	TRBJ2-1	CASSHLEGSSYNEQFF
TRBV6-2/TRBV6-3	TRBJ2-7	CARSYKGLIYEQYF
TRBV15	TRBJ2-1	CATSRVRDYNEQFF
TRBV7-9	TRBJ2-7	CASSSSTGPGYEQYF
TRBV10-2	TRBJ2-7	CASSESDKEFF
TRBV5-1	TRBJ2-5	CASSLGILAGDFQETQYF
TRBV7-9	TRBJ1-4	CASRKMGATNEKLFF
TRBV28	TRBJ2-1	CASSFEGGPIWHEQFF
TRBV24-1	TRBJ2-1	CATSGSETGLPNEQFF
TRBV28	TRBJ2-2	CACSFWGAGELFF
TRBV6-2/TRBV6-3	TRBJ2-6	CASTEAAGANVLTF
TRBV11-3	TRBJ2-2	CASSLSPGPGSGELFF
TRBV7-2	TRBJ2-5	CASSAMGGNLIETQYF
TRBV7-2	TRBJ2-5	CASSWRDEETQYF
TRBV7-2	TRBJ2-5	CASSSKPGILGETQYF
TRBV12-3/TRBV12-4	TRBJ2-7	CASSLPPGLGVYF
TRBV12-3/TRBV12-4	TRBJ1-1	CASSPPPISEAFF
TRBV7-2	TRBJ1-3	CASSQLWQSSSGNTIYF
TRBV20-1	TRBJ1-5	CSASGEGNRGNQPQHF
TRBV7-2	TRBJ2-1	CASSSLAEQFF
TRBV24-1	TRBJ2-6	CATSEHRYSGANVLTF